One sample yielded the 11 T cell receptor beta chains listed below, sequenced in a study of Graves' ophthalmopathy and Graves' hyperthyroidism. RNA transcripts were the source from which TCR beta CDR3 regions were amplified. First-round RT-PCR used HTBI primers; second-round multiplex PCR followed. TCRdb re-called the multiplex PCR reads through MiXCR, storing one row per CDR3 protein. Of 500,000 to 700,000 distinct CDR3 sequences listed, 22% are singletons. The specimen was peripheral blood. These receptors originate from a woman in her late teens or twenties with stable Graves' hyperthyroidism. Some clones in this sample may be carry-over from other donors' samples.

This clonotype came up many times. The chain has TRBV29-1 and TRBJ2-5; D may correspond to TRBD1 or TRBD2 (5 bases each). V lost 6 bases, J lost 0 bases, and 8 bases lay in between. The CDR3 is made up of 12 amino acids. Germline V gene lookup returns CDR1 SQVTM and CDR2 ANQGSEA. CDR3 residues: CSVGAYQETQYF. CDR3 nucleotides: TGCAGCGTCGGGGCCTACCAAGAGACCCAGTACTTC.

The chain employs TRBV6-2 or TRBV6-3 and TRBJ2-7; D is ambiguous. The CDR3 sequence is 15 residues long. V lost 5 bases, J lost 0 bases, and 14 bases lay in between. From germline, CDR1 is MNHEY and CDR2 SVGEGT. The CDR3 nucleotides read TGTGCCAGCAGTCGCGAATCAGAGACCTCCTACGAGCAGTACTTC. This codes for CASSRESETSYEQYF.

The chain employs TRBV27 and TRBJ1-6, with 7 bases that match TRBD1. Germline CDR1 reads MNHEY; CDR2 reads SMNVEV (reference sequence). V gave up 7 bases and J gave up 6 bases; unmatched junction bases: 12. The CDR3 covers 16 residues. In DNA form, the CDR3 reads TGTGCCAGCACCCCCGCAGGGGGGACCCTTAATTCACCCCTCCACTTT. Its translation is CASTPAGGTLNSPLHF.

About this clonotype itself: A much more abundant neighbour one base away suggests this may be a read error. The V call is TRBV7-8, the J call TRBJ2-5; D might be TRBD2 (5 bases). This CDR3 has 17 amino acids. The germline gives CDR1 SGHVS, CDR2 FQNEAQ. Here the CDR3 reads CASSLDRYLVGGESQYF. The DNA for the CDR3 is TGTGCCAGCAGCTTAGACCGGTATCTAGTCGGAGGCGAGAGCCAGTACTTC.

This clonotype was recorded many times. A much larger clone lies one base from this, so it may be a read error. The chain couples TRBV5-5 to TRBJ1-1; 9 bases align to TRBD1. Trimming at V came to 5 bases and at J to 0 bases, leaving 2 bases not matched to a gene. Germline CDR1 reads SGHKS; CDR2 reads YYEKEE (reference sequence). The CDR3 is 14 amino acids. The CDR3 DNA sequence: TGTGCCAGCAGAAGACAGGGGGTGAACACTGAAGCTTTCTTT. It translates to CASRRQGVNTEAFF.

This clonotype was seen more than once but under ten times. This sequence joins TRBV6-1 and TRBJ1-1, with D maybe TRBD1 (5 bases). Trimming pared 1 base from V and 3 bases from J, leaving 9 bases between. Per the germline V gene, CDR1 is MNHNS and CDR2 is SASEGT. The CDR3 has 14 amino acids. For the CDR3, the DNA is TGTGCCAGCAGTGAAGGGGGCTTGGACACTGAAGCTTTCTTT. Translated, it gives CASSEGGLDTEAFF.

In this sample, this clonotype turned up many times. The V gene is TRBV7-6, the J gene TRBJ2-7; 11 bases are a match to TRBD2. This CDR3 is 18 amino acids long. Trimming took 1 base from V and 5 from J; bases not matched to a gene: 13. Germline CDR1 is SGHVS and CDR2 is FNYEAQ. This chain's CDR3 is CASSLVHPVAGGPHEQYF. The CDR3 DNA reads as TGTGCCAGCAGCTTAGTCCACCCAGTAGCGGGGGGGCCCCACGAGCAGTACTTC.

V usage is TRBV11-2 and J usage is TRBJ2-5; D is perhaps TRBD1 (6 bases). The CDR3 is 15 amino acids. Trimming pared 5 bases from V and 1 base from J, leaving 14 bases between. Germline assignment: CDR1 SGHAT and CDR2 FQNNGV. CDR3: CASSPYRVGQETQYF. DNA of the CDR3: TGTGCCAGCAGCCCCTACAGGGTCGGCCAAGAGACCCAGTACTTC.

This clonotype was counted at least ten times. The chain carries TRBV24-1 and TRBJ2-5; 11 bases are shared with TRBD1. V was clipped by 4 bases and J by 7 bases; unmatched bases: 4. The CDR3 totals 14 residues. Per the germline V gene, CDR1 is KGHDR and CDR2 is SFDVKD. The CDR3 bases are TGTGCCACCAGTGACGCCGGGACAGGGGGGACCCAGTACTTC. Translation: CATSDAGTGGTQYF.

This clonotype came up many times. The chain links TRBV20-1 to TRBJ1-1, with D possibly matching TRBD1 (5 bases). Trimming took 5 bases from V and 6 from J, leaving 19 bases between them. The CDR3 is 14 amino acids. In germline, CDR1 is DFQATT, CDR2 SNEGSKA (reference sequence). DNA of the CDR3: TGCAGTGCTCGAGGGGCCGACGGGTTTGCTGAAGCTTTCTTT. Its translation is CSARGADGFAEAFF.

The chain employs TRBV11-1 and TRBJ1-1; possible D gene TRBD1, 5 bases. The CDR3 sequence is 18 residues long. Trimming stripped 5 bases from V and 0 bases from J, with 22 bases between. The germline V gene has CDR1 SGHAT and CDR2 FQDESV (reference sequence). Here the CDR3 reads CASSTTIGGVHMNTEAFF. The CDR3, as DNA: TGTGCCAGCAGCACAACCATTGGGGGGGTCCACATGAACACTGAAGCTTTCTTT.